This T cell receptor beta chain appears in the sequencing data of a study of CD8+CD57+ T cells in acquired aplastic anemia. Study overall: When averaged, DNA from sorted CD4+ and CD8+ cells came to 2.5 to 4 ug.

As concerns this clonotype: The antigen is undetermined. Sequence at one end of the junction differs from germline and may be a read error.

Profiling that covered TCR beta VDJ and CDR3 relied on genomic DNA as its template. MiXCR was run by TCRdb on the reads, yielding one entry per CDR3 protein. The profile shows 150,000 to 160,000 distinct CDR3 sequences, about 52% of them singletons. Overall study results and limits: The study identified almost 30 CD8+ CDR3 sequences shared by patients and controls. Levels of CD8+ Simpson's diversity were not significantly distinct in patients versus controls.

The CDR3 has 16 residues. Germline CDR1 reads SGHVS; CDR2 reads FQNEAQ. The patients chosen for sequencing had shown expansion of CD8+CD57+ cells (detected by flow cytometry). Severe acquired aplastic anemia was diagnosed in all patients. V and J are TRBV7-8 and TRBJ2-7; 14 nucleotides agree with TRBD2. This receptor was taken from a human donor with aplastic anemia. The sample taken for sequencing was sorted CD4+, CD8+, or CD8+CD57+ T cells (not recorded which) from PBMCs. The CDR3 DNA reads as TGTGCCAGCAGCGAGGGACTAGCGGGGGCTTCCTACAAGCAGTACTTC. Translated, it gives CASSEGLAGASYKQYF.